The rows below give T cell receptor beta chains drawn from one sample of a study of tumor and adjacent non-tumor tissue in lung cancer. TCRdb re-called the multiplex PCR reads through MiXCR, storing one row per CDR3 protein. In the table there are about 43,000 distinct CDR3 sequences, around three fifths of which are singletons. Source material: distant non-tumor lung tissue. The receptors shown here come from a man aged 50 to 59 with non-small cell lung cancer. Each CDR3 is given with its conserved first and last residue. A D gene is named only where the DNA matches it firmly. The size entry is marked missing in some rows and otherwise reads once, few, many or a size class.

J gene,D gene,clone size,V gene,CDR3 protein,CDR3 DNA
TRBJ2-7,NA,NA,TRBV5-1,CGSSFGTSGPYEQYF,TGCGGCAGCAGCTTCGGGACCAGTGGACCCTACGAGCAGTACTTC
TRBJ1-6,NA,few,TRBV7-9,CASSPDTPVYNSPLHF,TGTGCCAGCAGCCCGGACACGCCAGTTTATAATTCACCCCTCCACTTT
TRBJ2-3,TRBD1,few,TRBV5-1,CASSHGQGGADTQYF,TGCGCCAGCAGCCACGGACAGGGGGGGGCAGATACGCAGTATTTT
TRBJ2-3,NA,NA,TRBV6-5,CVSSLTDTDTQYF,TGTGTCAGCAGTTTGACAGACACGGATACGCAATATTTT
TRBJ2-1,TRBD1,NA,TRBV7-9,CASGGQGSHNEQFF,TGTGCCAGCGGCGGACAGGGTTCCCACAATGAGCAGTTCTTC
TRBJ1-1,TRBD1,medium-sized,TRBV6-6,CASRPWEAGQGSSEAFF,TGTGCCAGCAGGCCTTGGGAGGCGGGACAGGGTAGCTCTGAAGCTTTCTTT
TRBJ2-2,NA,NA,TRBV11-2,CASSLLVGNGELFF,TGTGCCAGCAGCTTATTAGTCGGGAACGGGGAGCTGTTTTTT
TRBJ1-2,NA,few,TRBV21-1,CASSRARGYTF,TGTGCCAGCAGCAGAGCTCGAGGCTACACCTTC
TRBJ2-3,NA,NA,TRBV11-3,CASSPGDTDTQYF,TGTGCCAGCAGCCCCGGGGACACAGATACGCAATACTTT
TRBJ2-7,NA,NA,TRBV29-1,CSVEVGRTTDTYEQYF,TGCAGCGTTGAAGTGGGGAGGACAACGGATACCTACGAGCAGTACTTC
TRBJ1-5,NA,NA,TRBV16,CASSQQDNQPQHF,TGTGCTAGCAGCCAACAAGACAATCAGCCCCAGCATTTT
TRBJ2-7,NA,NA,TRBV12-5,CANGLVQVHEQYF,TGTGCTAATGGTTTGGTCCAAGTCCACGAGCAGTACTTC
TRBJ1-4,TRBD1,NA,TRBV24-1,CATSDPLPGQNEKLFF,TGTGCCACCAGTGATCCCCTACCGGGACAGAATGAAAAACTGTTTTTT
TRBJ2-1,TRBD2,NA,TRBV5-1,CASSLGQSGVNVQFF,TGCGCCAGCAGCTTGGGACAGAGCGGGGTCAATGTGCAGTTCTTC
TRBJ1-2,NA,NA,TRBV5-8,CASSLGGNVNYGYTF,TGTGCCAGCAGCTTAGGGGGGAATGTGAACTATGGCTACACCTTC
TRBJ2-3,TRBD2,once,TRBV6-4,CASSEGTRPHFMQYF,TGTGCCAGCAGTGAAGGGACTAGGCCCCATTTTATGCAGTATTTT
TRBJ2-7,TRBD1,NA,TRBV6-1,CASTRNGQEDEQYF,TGTGCCAGCACGCGCAACGGACAGGAGGACGAGCAGTACTTC
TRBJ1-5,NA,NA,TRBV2,CGSSRLTNSNQPQHF,TGTGGCAGCAGTCGTCTAACCAATAGCAATCAGCCCCAGCATTTT
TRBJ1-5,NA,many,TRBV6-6,CASRLGGGKFQPQHF,TGTGCCAGCAGGCTCGGCGGGGGGAAGTTTCAGCCCCAGCATTTT
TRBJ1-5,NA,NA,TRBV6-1,CTSSEDWAGNNQPQHF,TGTACCAGTAGTGAAGACTGGGCAGGCAACAATCAGCCCCAACATTTT
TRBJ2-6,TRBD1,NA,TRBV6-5,CASSEPTGGITGANVQTF,TGTGCCAGCAGTGAACCGACAGGGGGGATCACTGGGGCCAACGTCCAGACTTTC
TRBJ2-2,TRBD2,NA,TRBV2,CASRVSGGPSTGELFF,TGTGCCAGCAGAGTTAGCGGGGGCCCGAGCACCGGGGAGCTGTTTTTT
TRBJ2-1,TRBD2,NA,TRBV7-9,CASSSTSGSSKNEQFF,TGTGCCAGCAGCTCCACTAGCGGGAGTTCTAAGAATGAGCAGTTCTTC
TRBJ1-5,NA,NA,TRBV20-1,CSASRDNNQLQHF,TGCAGTGCTAGTCGTGACAATAATCAGCTCCAGCATTTT
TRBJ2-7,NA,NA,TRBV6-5,CASTSQAWSSYEQYF,TGTGCGAGCACGTCACAAGCTTGGAGTAGCTACGAGCAGTACTTC
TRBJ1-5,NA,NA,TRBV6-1,CASRVDRCNQPQHF,TGTGCCAGCAGGGTAGACAGATGCAATCAGCCCCAGCATTTT
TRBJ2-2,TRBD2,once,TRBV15,CSTSSRVSGRVGELFF,TGTTCCACCAGCAGTAGAGTAAGCGGGAGAGTTGGGGAGCTGTTTTTT